The sequence of this TCR beta chain was determined in a study of PD-L1 blockade in urothelial cancer. Study in general: Beginning in about 2014, patients received atezolizumab, given as 1,200 mg intravenously every 3 weeks.

Libraries were prepared by immunoSEQ multiplex PCR; TCRdb keeps only in-frame clonotypes and omits some of them. The sample comprises approximately 100,000 clones, about 85% of which are singletons, and 2% to 3% rests with the top ten. For each patient, 1 to 8 samples were obtained, pretreatment and on-treatment. Trimming removed 11 bases from V and 4 bases from J, with 15 bases in between. The CDR3 sequence is 12 residues long. Germline CDR1 is WSHSY and CDR2 is SAAADI. The rearrangement uses TRBV10-2 and TRBJ2-7; D is perhaps TRBD2 (6 bases). Sequencing used PBMCs, obtained around atezolizumab (anti-PD-L1) treatment. The sequence came from a man in his fifties or sixties with urothelial cancer. The CDR3 region has the DNA TGCGCCGTCGCTAGCGAAGGATACGAGCAGTACTTC. Its translation: CAVASEGYEQYF.